The 32 T cell receptor beta chains presented below share a single source sample, sequenced in a study of cytomegalovirus exposure and HLA in healthy donors. PCR used 60 Vbeta primers and 13 Jbeta primers. TCRdb's copy holds only in-frame clones and misses some; the assay was immunoSEQ multiplex PCR. Altogether about 200,000 clones are present, around 79% being singletons, with the ten largest covering roughly 1.5%. The sample comprised PBMCs. Receptor source: a woman aged 45-65 years in good health and CMV-seronegative.

The chain combines TRBV7-2 with TRBJ1-1; D remains unclear. Trimming pared 1 base from V and 0 bases from J, leaving 6 bases between. Looked up from germline, CDR1 is SGHTA and CDR2 is FQGNSA. The CDR3 consists of 14 residues. The CDR3 DNA reads TGTGCCAGCAGCTTAGGAGATCTGAACACTGAAGCTTTCTTT. This codes for CASSLGDLNTEAFF.

The rearrangement uses TRBV7-8 and TRBJ1-1, with D perhaps matching TRBD1 (6 bases). Trimming stripped 4 bases from V and 1 base from J, with 16 bases between. The CDR3 is 16 residues long. Germline CDR1 SGHVS, CDR2 FQNEAQ. CDR3 amino acids: CASSSLSRGANTEAFF. The CDR3 region has the DNA TGTGCCAGCAGCTCACTCAGCCGGGGGGCGAACACTGAAGCTTTCTTT.

V usage is TRBV19 and J usage is TRBJ1-5, with D possibly TRBD1 on 6 matching bases. Germline V lookup: CDR1 LNHDA, CDR2 SQIVND (reference sequence). V lost 9 bases and J 6 bases, leaving 12 bases between the germline ends. The CDR3 runs to 12 residues. This CDR3 reads CASREGGQPQHF. The DNA for the CDR3 is TGTGCCAGCCGGGAGGGGGGTCAGCCCCAGCATTTT. The full variable domain, rest sourced from reference TRBV19 and TRBJ1-5, is DGGITQSPKYLFRKEGQNVTLSCEQNLNHDAMYWYRQDPGQGLRLIYYSQIVNDFQKGDIAEGYSVSREKKESFPLTVTSAQKNPTAFYLCASREGGQPQHFGDGTRLSIL.

The chain recombines TRBV5-1 with TRBJ2-4; 11 bases match TRBD1. CDR1 and CDR2 (germline): SGHRS, YFSETQ. This CDR3 region has 17 residues. V gave up 4 bases and J gave up 0 bases; unmatched junction bases: 6. CDR3 amino acids: CASSPEGQGVAKNIQYF. CDR3 bases: TGCGCCAGCAGCCCGGAGGGACAGGGGGTAGCCAAAAACATTCAGTACTTC.

This sequence joins TRBV2 and TRBJ1-6, with D possibly TRBD1 on 5 matching bases. Between the trimmed V and J ends, which lost 4 bases and 0 bases, there was a span of 7 bases. Germline values: CDR1 SNHLY, CDR2 FYNNEI. The CDR3 contains 15 residues. The CDR3 here is CASSGTLSYNSPLHF. The CDR3 region has the DNA TGTGCCAGCAGTGGGACACTCTCCTATAATTCACCCCTCCACTTT.

In this sample, this clone turned up a few times. The chain carries TRBV18 and TRBJ1-2; TRBD1 agrees at 12 bases. The CDR3 is 16 residues long. The V gene's germline CDR1 is KGHSH and CDR2 LQKENI. V shed 2 bases, J shed 8 bases, and the junction held 9 bases outside the gene matches. The CDR3 spells CASSPGTGGAHGGYTF. For the CDR3, the DNA is TGTGCCAGCTCACCAGGGACAGGGGGCGCTCACGGGGGCTACACCTTC.

This chain uses TRBV5-1 with TRBJ1-2; D remains unclear. Germline V gene data show CDR1 as SGHRS and CDR2 as YFSETQ. The V and J ends lost 0 bases and 4 bases respectively, with 13 bases between them. The CDR3 runs to 15 residues. CDR3 bases: TGCGCCAGCAGCTTGGAGGGAAGAGGAGGCTATGGCTACACCTTC. Amino acid sequence: CASSLEGRGGYGYTF.

J is TRBJ2-7 and V is TRBV28, with 7 bases fitting TRBD2. The CDR3 runs 14 residues. V was pared by 8 bases and J by 2 bases, with 9 bases of the junction left unmatched. From germline, CDR1 is MDHEN and CDR2 SYDVKM. CDR3 protein: CASHLGGTAYEQYF. The DNA of the CDR3 is TGTGCCAGCCATTTGGGAGGGACTGCCTACGAGCAGTACTTC.

The chain links TRBV5-6 to TRBJ2-5, with D tentatively TRBD1 (5 bases). The J call may be incorrect, as the DNA end agrees better with TRBJ2-7. The CDR3 runs 15 residues. Germline CDR1 SGHDT, CDR2 YYEEEE. CDR3: CASSLVGALSYEQYF. The CDR3 coding sequence is TGTGCCAGCAGCTTGGTAGGGGCCCTCTCCTACGAGCAGTACTTC.

The rearrangement links TRBV4-1 to TRBJ2-3; weak D call: TRBD1 (6 bases). Germline CDR1 reads MGHRA; CDR2 reads YSYEKL. The V and J ends lost 1 base and 0 bases respectively, with 11 bases between them. The CDR3 totals 16 residues. In DNA form, the CDR3 reads TGCGCCAGCAGCCAAGCGACAGGTTCCAGCACAGATACGCAGTATTTT. Amino acid sequence: CASSQATGSSTDTQYF.

The V gene is TRBV5-6, the J gene TRBJ1-1, with a weak D call TRBD1 (6 bases). Germline V gene sequence: CDR1 SGHDT, CDR2 YYEEEE. The CDR3 totals 17 residues. V shed 5 bases and J shed 0 bases, with 20 bases lying between them. The CDR3 sequence: CASSLPGQRSLNTEAFF. CDR3 coding DNA: TGTGCCAGCAGTTTACCCGGACAGCGATCATTGAACACTGAAGCTTTCTTT. Using reference TRBV5-6 and TRBJ1-1 for the parts outside the CDR3, the full variable domain is DAGVTQSPTHLIKTRGQQVTLRCSPKSGHDTVSWYQQALGQGPQFIFQYYEEEERQRGNFPDRFSGHQFPNYSSELNVNALLLGDSALYLCASSLPGQRSLNTEAFFGQGTRLTVV.

This chain links TRBV6-5 with TRBJ1-2; TRBD1 agrees at 7 bases. Trimming cost V 4 bases and J 2 bases; bases outside gene matches: 7. The germline V gene has CDR1 MNHEY and CDR2 SVGAGI. The CDR3 has 15 residues. As DNA, the CDR3 is TGTGCCAGCAGTTCGGGACAGAGCCTAAACTATGGCTACACCTTC. As protein: CASSSGQSLNYGYTF.

This chain links TRBV6-6 with TRBJ1-1, with D possibly being TRBD1 (6 bases). Looked up from germline, CDR1 is MNHNY and CDR2 is SVGAGI (reference sequence). This CDR3 region has 15 residues. V lost 5 bases to trimming and J lost 5 bases, with 18 bases between them. CDR3 sequence: CASSQPGQTGTEAFF. CDR3 DNA sequence: TGTGCCAGCAGTCAACCAGGGCAGACAGGAACTGAAGCTTTCTTT.

The chain uses TRBV5-4 and TRBJ1-1; a possible D gene is TRBD1 (5 bases). Germline-derived CDR1 and CDR2 are SGHNT and YYREEE (reference sequence). V gave up 0 bases and J gave up 0 bases, with 15 bases separating them. CDR3 length: 17 residues. The CDR3 DNA sequence: TGTGCCAGCAGCTTGGTTGGCCCAGGGCGAATGAACACTGAAGCTTTCTTT. It yields the protein CASSLVGPGRMNTEAFF.

The chain carries TRBV11-3 and TRBJ2-1; tentative D call: TRBD1 (6 bases). Trimming removed 0 bases at V and 4 bases at J, with 10 bases between. In germline, CDR1 is SGHNT, CDR2 YENEEA. The CDR3 is 15 residues long. The CDR3 DNA is TGTGCCAGCAGCTTAGACAGGGGAGTATACAATGAGCAGTTCTTC. As protein: CASSLDRGVYNEQFF.

The table lists this clone with a few counts. The genes are TRBV27 and TRBJ1-1; D perhaps matches TRBD1 (6 bases). The V end was cut by 4 bases, the J end by 4 bases, with 16 bases between. The length of the CDR3 is 15 residues. The germline CDR1 and CDR2 sequences are MNHEY and SMNVEV (reference sequence). CDR3 loop: CASSSGDRSGTEAFF. Here the CDR3 DNA reads TGTGCCAGCAGTTCCGGTGACAGGTCGGGCACTGAAGCTTTCTTT.

The J gene is TRBJ2-2, the V gene TRBV11-2; D might be TRBD1 (6 bases). CDR1 and CDR2 from the germline V gene are SGHAT and FQNNGV. Trimming removed 4 bases at V and 2 bases at J, with 17 bases between. The CDR3 is made up of 17 amino acids. The CDR3 here is CASSYTGGYSNTGELFF. In DNA form, the CDR3 reads TGTGCCAGCAGCTACACTGGGGGCTACAGTAACACCGGGGAGCTGTTTTTT.

This CDR3 is CASSQDQGAGGYTF. As DNA, the CDR3 is TGCGCCAGCAGCCAAGATCAGGGGGCGGGAGGCTACACCTTC. The chain couples TRBV4-3 to TRBJ1-2, with 8 bases that match TRBD1. In germline, CDR1 is LGHNA, CDR2 YSLEER. The V segment lost 0 bases and the J segment 8 bases; nucleotides outside the gene matches: 5. This CDR3 spans 14 amino acids.

The J gene is TRBJ2-1, the V gene TRBV29-1; 14 bases map to TRBD2. Trimming took 4 bases from V and 6 from J; bases not matched to a gene: 2. The CDR3 covers 14 residues. Germline CDR1 and CDR2: SQVTM and ANQGSEA. CDR3 region: CSVAGLAGGNEQFF. CDR3 coding DNA: TGCAGCGTTGCCGGACTAGCGGGAGGCAATGAGCAGTTCTTC.

The chain is built from TRBV5-4 and TRBJ2-4; 9 positions match TRBD2. Trimming at V came to 0 bases and at J to 1 base, leaving 14 bases not matched to a gene. CDR1 and CDR2 from the germline V gene are SGHNT and YYREEE (reference sequence). The CDR3 length is 20 residues. CDR3 in amino acids: CASSLGSPVAGVSAKNIQYF. Written as DNA, the CDR3 is TGTGCCAGCAGCTTGGGCTCCCCCGTAGCGGGAGTATCTGCCAAAAACATTCAGTACTTC. The variable domain in full, completed from reference TRBV5-4 and TRBJ2-4, reads ETGVTQSPTHLIKTRGQQVTLRCSSQSGHNTVSWYQQALGQGPQFIFQYYREEENGRGNFPPRFSGLQFPNYSSELNVNALELDDSALYLCASSLGSPVAGVSAKNIQYFGAGTRLSVL.

CDR3 in amino acids: CASSPHSGANVLTF. DNA of the CDR3: TGTGCCAGCAGCCCCCACTCTGGGGCCAACGTCCTGACTTTC. This chain uses TRBV7-3 with TRBJ2-6; D gene uncertain. Germline CDR1 reads SGHTA; CDR2 reads FQGTGA. V was shortened by 5 bases and J by 0 bases, with 5 bases between the two germline ends. This CDR3 has 14 residues. The whole variable domain, remainder taken from reference TRBV7-3 and TRBJ2-6, is GAGVSQTPSNKVTEKGKYVELRCDPISGHTALYWYRQSLGQGPEFLIYFQGTGAADDSGLPNDRFFAVRPEGSVSTLKIQRTERGDSAVYLCASSPHSGANVLTFGAGSRLTVL.

This clone has just a few counts. The chain joins TRBV29-1 to TRBJ1-1; weak D call: TRBD1 (6 bases). Trimming removed 6 bases at V and 1 base at J, with 15 bases between. CDR3 size: 14 residues. Germline V gene data show CDR1 as SQVTM and CDR2 as ANQGSEA. CDR3 nucleotide sequence: TGCAGCGTGGGGACCGGACAGCAGAACACTGAAGCTTTCTTT. Amino acid sequence: CSVGTGQQNTEAFF. Full variable domain (rest looked up from reference TRBV29-1 and TRBJ1-1): SAVISQKPSRDICQRGTSLTIQCQVDSQVTMMFWYRQQPGQSLTLIATANQGSEATYESGFVIDKFPISRPNLTFSTLTVSNMSPEDSSIYLCSVGTGQQNTEAFFGQGTRLTVV.

This clone was seen a few times. This sequence joins TRBV9 and TRBJ1-1; the D gene is possibly TRBD1 (6 bases). The V end was cut by 4 bases, the J end by 1 base, with 14 bases between. Germline V gene lookup returns CDR1 SGDLS and CDR2 YYNGEE. The CDR3 loop spans 15 amino acids. CDR3 protein: CASSLQGSENTEAFF. The CDR3 coding sequence is TGTGCCAGCAGCTTACAGGGTTCGGAGAACACTGAAGCTTTCTTT.

J is TRBJ2-3 and V is TRBV7-2, with D hard to call. Germline-derived CDR1 and CDR2 are SGHTA and FQGNSA. The CDR3 extends over 13 amino acids. V was clipped by 3 bases and J by 2 bases, with 6 bases between them. CDR3 bases: TGTGCCAGCAGCTTTAAGCACACAGATACGCAGTATTTT. Its protein product is CASSFKHTDTQYF.

V gene TRBV9 combines with J gene TRBJ2-4; 9 bases map to TRBD1. The germline V gene encodes CDR1 SGDLS and CDR2 YYNGEE. CDR3 length: 14 amino acids. The J segment lost 3 bases and the V segment lost 3 bases, leaving 1 base of the junction unmatched. Here the CDR3 reads CASSATGGKNIQYF. DNA of the CDR3: TGTGCCAGCAGCGCGACAGGGGGCAAAAACATTCAGTACTTC.

This chain connects TRBV18 to TRBJ1-5, with TRBD1 matching over 8 bases. Germline trimming cut 6 bases from V and 4 bases from J; bases unmatched to any gene: 8. The CDR3 sequence is 15 residues long. Germline values: CDR1 KGHSH, CDR2 LQKENI. The CDR3 is CASSPDRGQNQPQHF. In nucleotides, the CDR3 is TGTGCCAGCTCCCCCGACAGGGGCCAAAATCAGCCCCAGCATTTT.

This chain connects TRBV12-5 to TRBJ1-2; 7 bases align to TRBD1. This CDR3 region has 13 residues. The germline V gene has CDR1 LGHNT and CDR2 FRNRAP. Germline trimming cut 1 base from V and 7 bases from J; bases unmatched to any gene: 3. In DNA form, the CDR3 reads TGTGCTAGTGGTTTGGGACAGGGAGGTGGCTACACCTTC. Residues: CASGLGQGGGYTF.

This chain connects TRBV13 to TRBJ2-5; 8 nucleotides match TRBD1. Per the germline V gene, CDR1 is PRHDT and CDR2 is FYEKMQ (reference sequence). The CDR3 totals 16 residues. V lost 6 bases, J lost 0 bases, and 9 bases stayed unmatched. CDR3 coding DNA: TGTGCCAGCAGTCTCCTGACAGGGGCAAACCAAGAGACCCAGTACTTC. Translating gives CASSLLTGANQETQYF.

The chain links TRBV2 to TRBJ1-3; weak D call: TRBD1 (6 bases). The CDR3 spans 15 residues. Trimming shortened V by 10 bases and J by 0 bases, and 16 bases separated the two germline ends. Germline values: CDR1 SNHLY, CDR2 FYNNEI. The CDR3: CAMQTGWDSGNTIYF. Written as DNA, the CDR3 is TGTGCCATGCAAACAGGGTGGGACTCTGGAAACACCATATATTTT.

The chain employs TRBV11-1 and TRBJ2-2; TRBD2 might be the D (7 bases). The CDR3 has 14 residues. Looked up from germline, CDR1 is SGHAT and CDR2 is FQDESV (reference sequence). Trimming pared 6 bases from V and 4 bases from J, leaving 12 bases between. CDR3 bases: TGTGCCAGCAGTACGGGGGGCAGCACCGGGGAGCTGTTTTTT. This gives the protein CASSTGGSTGELFF.

The J gene is TRBJ1-2, the V gene TRBV15, with D perhaps matching TRBD1 (5 bases). CDR3 length equals 15 residues. With 1 base removed from V and 1 base from J, the gap between germline ends came to 10 bases. The V gene's germline CDR1 is LNHNV and CDR2 YYDKDF (reference sequence). In nucleotides, the CDR3 is TGTGCCACCAGCAGAGCAGGGAATGGTAACTATGGCTACACCTTC. It translates to CATSRAGNGNYGYTF.

This chain joins TRBV5-4 and TRBJ1-2, with unresolved D. Germline V gene data show CDR1 as SGHNT and CDR2 as YYREEE (reference sequence). CDR3 length: 13 amino acids. The V and J ends lost 1 base and 7 bases respectively, with 11 bases between them. The CDR3 coding sequence is TGTGCCAGCAGCTTGCAGGCGAGTGGTGGCTACACCTTC. Translated, it gives CASSLQASGGYTF.